The present T cell receptor beta chain was sequenced within a study of spatial heterogeneity in lung cancer. Time point indicated: blood at routine non-recurrence follow-up after resection. Whole RNA from tumor, nontumor lung or frozen PBMC was sequenced unsorted. Unmatched junction bases numbered 4, after V lost 1 base and J lost 7 bases. The germline V gene has CDR1 MGHRA and CDR2 YSYEKL. The CDR3 is made up of 15 amino acids. In TCRdb, the 5' RACE reads were re-called with MiXCR into one record per CDR3 protein. The table has around 20,000 distinct CDR3 sequences, 8.5% to 10% seen once. This clonotype was recorded at least ten times. Its antigen is unidentified. Study results and limitations: Blood contained ubiquitous expanded tumor TCRs more at resection than at follow-up.

The receptor was isolated from a male donor with early-stage non-small cell lung cancer. The V and J genes are TRBV4-1 and TRBJ2-2; 9 nucleotides line up with TRBD1. The sample in question was PBMCs, obtained at follow-up. CDR3 amino acids: CASSQGQGVSGELFF. The DNA of the CDR3 is TGCGCCAGCAGCCAAGGACAGGGGGTTAGCGGGGAGCTGTTTTTT.